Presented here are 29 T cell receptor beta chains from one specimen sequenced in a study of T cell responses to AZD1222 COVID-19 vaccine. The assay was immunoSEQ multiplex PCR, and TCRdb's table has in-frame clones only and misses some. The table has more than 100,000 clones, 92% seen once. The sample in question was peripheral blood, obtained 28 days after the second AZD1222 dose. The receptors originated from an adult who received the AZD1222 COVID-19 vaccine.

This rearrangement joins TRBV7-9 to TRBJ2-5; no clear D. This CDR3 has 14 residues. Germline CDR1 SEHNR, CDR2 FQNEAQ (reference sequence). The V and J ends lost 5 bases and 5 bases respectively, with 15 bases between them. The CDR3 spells CASSDPDPNETQYF. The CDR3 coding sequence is TGTGCCAGCAGCGACCCGGACCCCAATGAGACCCAGTACTTC. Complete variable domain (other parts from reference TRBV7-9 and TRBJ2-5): DTGVSQNPRHKITKRGQNVTFRCDPISEHNRLYWYRQTLGQGPEFLTYFQNEAQLEKSRLLSDRFSAERPKGSFSTLEIQRTEQGDSAMYLCASSDPDPNETQYFGPGTRLLVL.

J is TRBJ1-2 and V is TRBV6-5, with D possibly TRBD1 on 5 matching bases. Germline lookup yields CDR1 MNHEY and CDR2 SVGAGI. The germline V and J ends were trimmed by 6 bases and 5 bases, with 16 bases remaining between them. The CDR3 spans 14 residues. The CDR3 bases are TGTGCCAGCAGAAGCAGGGTCGGATCGTATGGCTACACCTTC. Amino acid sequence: CASRSRVGSYGYTF.

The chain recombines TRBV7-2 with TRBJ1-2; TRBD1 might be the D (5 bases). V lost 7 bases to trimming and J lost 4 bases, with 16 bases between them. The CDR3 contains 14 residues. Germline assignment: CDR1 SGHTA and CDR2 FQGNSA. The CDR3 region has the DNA TGTGCCAGCAACCCGAACCCCGACAGCTATGGCTACACCTTC. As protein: CASNPNPDSYGYTF.

CDR3 sequence reads: CASSGQGWKEQYF. CDR3 DNA: TGTGCCAGCAGCGGACAGGGATGGAAGGAGCAGTACTTC. The rearrangement uses TRBV7-9 and TRBJ2-7, with 8 bases identical to TRBD1. The CDR3 runs 13 residues. Germline V gene sequence: CDR1 SEHNR, CDR2 FQNEAQ (reference sequence). V shed 5 bases, J shed 7 bases, and the junction held 7 bases outside the gene matches.

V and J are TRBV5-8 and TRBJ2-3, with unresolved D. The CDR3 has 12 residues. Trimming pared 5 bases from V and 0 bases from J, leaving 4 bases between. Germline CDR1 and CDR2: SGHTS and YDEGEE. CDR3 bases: TGTGCCAGCAGTGGGAGCACAGATACGCAGTATTTT. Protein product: CASSGSTDTQYF.

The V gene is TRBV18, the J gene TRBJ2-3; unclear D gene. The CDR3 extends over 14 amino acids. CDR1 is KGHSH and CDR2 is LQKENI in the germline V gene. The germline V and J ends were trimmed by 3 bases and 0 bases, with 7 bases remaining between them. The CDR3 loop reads CASSPDSSTDTQYF. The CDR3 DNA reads TGTGCCAGCTCACCGGATTCGAGCACAGATACGCAGTATTTT.

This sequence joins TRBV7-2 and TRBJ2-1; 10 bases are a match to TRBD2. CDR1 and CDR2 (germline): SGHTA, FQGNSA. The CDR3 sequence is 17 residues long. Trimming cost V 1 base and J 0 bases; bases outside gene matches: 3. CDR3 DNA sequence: TGTGCCAGCAGCTTAGGGACTAGCGGTCCCTCCTACAATGAGCAGTTCTTC. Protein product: CASSLGTSGPSYNEQFF. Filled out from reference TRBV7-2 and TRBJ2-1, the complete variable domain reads GAGVSQSPSNKVTEKGKDVELRCDPISGHTALYWYRQSLGQGLEFLIYFQGNSAPDKSGLPSDRFSAERTGGSVSTLTIQRTQQEDSAVYLCASSLGTSGPSYNEQFFGPGTRLTVL.

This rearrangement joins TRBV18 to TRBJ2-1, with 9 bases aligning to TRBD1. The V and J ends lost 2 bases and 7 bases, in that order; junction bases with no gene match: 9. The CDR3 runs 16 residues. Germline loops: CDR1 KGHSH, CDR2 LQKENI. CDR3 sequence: CASSPVTQGALNEQFF. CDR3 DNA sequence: TGTGCCAGCTCACCAGTGACACAGGGGGCGCTTAATGAGCAGTTCTTC.

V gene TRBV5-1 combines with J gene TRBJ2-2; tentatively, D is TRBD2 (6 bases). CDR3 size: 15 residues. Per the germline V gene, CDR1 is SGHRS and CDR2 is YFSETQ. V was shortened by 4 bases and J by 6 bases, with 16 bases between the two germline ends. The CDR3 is CASSRRDKRPGELFF. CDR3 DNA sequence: TGCGCCAGCAGCCGGCGGGATAAGAGGCCCGGGGAGCTGTTTTTT.

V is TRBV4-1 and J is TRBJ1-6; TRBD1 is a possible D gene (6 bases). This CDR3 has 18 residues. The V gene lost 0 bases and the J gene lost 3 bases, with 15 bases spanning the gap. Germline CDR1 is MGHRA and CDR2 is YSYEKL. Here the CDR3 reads CASSQDDRSRGYNSPLHF. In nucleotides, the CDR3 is TGCGCCAGCAGCCAAGATGACAGATCCAGGGGCTATAATTCACCCCTCCACTTT.

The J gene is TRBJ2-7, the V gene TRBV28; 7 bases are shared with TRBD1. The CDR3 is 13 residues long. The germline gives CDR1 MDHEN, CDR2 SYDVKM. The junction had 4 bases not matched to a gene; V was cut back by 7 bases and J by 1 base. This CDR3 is CASNKGASYEQYF. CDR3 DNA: TGTGCCAGCAATAAGGGGGCGTCCTACGAGCAGTACTTC.

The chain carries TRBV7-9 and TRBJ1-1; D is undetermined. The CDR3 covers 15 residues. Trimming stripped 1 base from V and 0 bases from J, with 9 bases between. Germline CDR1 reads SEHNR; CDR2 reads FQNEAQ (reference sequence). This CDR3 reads CASSLEMAMNTEAFF. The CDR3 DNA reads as TGTGCCAGCAGCTTAGAGATGGCGATGAACACTGAAGCTTTCTTT.

CDR3 coding DNA: TGTGCCAGCAGCCAACAGGGGAGTGGCTACACCTTC. Translated: CASSQQGSGYTF. The V gene is TRBV3-1 (or the pseudogene TRBV3-2), the J gene TRBJ1-2; TRBD1 might be the D (6 bases). The CDR3 covers 12 residues. V was pared by 2 bases and J by 7 bases, with 8 bases between. CDR1 LGHDT and CDR2 YNNKEL come from the germline V gene (reference sequence).

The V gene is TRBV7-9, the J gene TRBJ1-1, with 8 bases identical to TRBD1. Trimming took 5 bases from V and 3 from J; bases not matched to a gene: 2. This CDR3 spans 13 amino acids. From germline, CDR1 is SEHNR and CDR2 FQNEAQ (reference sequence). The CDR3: CASSGQGYTEAFF. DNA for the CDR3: TGTGCCAGCAGCGGACAGGGTTACACTGAAGCTTTCTTT.

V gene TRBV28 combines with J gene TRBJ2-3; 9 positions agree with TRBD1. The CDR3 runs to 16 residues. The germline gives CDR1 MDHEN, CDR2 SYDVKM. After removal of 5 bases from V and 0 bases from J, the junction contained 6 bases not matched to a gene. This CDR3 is CASSQQGARSTDTQYF. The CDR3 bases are TGTGCCAGCAGTCAACAGGGGGCCAGGAGCACAGATACGCAGTATTTT.

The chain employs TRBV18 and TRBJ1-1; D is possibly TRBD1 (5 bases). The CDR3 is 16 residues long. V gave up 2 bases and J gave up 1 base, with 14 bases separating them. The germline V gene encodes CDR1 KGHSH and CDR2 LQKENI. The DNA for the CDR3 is TGTGCCAGCTCACCATTATTAGTCAGGGCGAACACTGAAGCTTTCTTT. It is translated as CASSPLLVRANTEAFF.

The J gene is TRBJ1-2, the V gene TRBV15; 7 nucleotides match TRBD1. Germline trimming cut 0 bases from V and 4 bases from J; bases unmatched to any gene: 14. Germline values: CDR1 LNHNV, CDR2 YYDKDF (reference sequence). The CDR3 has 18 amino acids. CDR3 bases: TGTGCCACCAGCAGAGAGATATATGCACAGGGGAGTGGCTATGGCTACACCTTC. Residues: CATSREIYAQGSGYGYTF.

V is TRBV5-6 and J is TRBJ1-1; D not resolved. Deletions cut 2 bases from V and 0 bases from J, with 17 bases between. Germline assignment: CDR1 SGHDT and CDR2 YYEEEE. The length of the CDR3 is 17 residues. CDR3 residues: CASSLGGDPSLNTEAFF. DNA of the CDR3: TGTGCCAGCAGCTTAGGAGGAGATCCCAGTCTGAACACTGAAGCTTTCTTT.

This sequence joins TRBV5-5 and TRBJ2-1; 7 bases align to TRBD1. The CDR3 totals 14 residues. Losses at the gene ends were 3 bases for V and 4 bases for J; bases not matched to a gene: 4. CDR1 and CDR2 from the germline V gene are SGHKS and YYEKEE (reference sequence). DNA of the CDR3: TGTGCCAGCAGCTCTCCGGGACAGTACAATGAGCAGTTCTTC. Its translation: CASSSPGQYNEQFF.

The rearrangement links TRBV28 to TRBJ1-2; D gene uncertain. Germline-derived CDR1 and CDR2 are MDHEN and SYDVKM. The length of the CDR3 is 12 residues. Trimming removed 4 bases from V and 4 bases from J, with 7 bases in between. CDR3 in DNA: TGTGCCAGCAGTTCGATTTTCTATGGCTACACCTTC. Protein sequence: CASSSIFYGYTF.

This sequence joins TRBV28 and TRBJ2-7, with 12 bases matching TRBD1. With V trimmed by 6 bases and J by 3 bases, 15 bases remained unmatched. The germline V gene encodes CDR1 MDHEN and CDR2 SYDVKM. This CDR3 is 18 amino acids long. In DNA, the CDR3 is TGTGCCAGCAGCTCTACTAACCCGGGACAGGGGGCAGTCTACGAGCAGTACTTC. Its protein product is CASSSTNPGQGAVYEQYF.

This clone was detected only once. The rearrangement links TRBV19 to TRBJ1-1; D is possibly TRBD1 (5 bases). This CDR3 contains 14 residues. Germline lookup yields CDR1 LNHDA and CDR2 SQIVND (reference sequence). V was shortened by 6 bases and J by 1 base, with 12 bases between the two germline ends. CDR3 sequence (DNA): TGTGCCAGTAGGACCAGGGACGGGAACACTGAAGCTTTCTTT. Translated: CASRTRDGNTEAFF. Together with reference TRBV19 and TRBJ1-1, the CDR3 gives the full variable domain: DGGITQSPKYLFRKEGQNVTLSCEQNLNHDAMYWYRQDPGQGLRLIYYSQIVNDFQKGDIAEGYSVSREKKESFPLTVTSAQKNPTAFYLCASRTRDGNTEAFFGQGTRLTVV.

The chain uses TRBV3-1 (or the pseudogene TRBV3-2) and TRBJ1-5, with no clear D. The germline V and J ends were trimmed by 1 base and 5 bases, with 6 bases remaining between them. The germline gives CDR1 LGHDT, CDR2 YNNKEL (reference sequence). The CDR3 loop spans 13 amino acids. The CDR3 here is CASSQVGDQPQHF. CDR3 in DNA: TGTGCCAGCAGCCAAGTTGGCGATCAGCCCCAGCATTTT.

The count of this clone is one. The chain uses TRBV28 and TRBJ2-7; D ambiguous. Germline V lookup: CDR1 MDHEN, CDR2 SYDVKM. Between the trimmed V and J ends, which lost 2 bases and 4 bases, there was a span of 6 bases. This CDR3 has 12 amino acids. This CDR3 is CASSLEPYEQYF. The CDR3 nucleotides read TGTGCCAGCAGTTTAGAGCCTTACGAGCAGTACTTC.

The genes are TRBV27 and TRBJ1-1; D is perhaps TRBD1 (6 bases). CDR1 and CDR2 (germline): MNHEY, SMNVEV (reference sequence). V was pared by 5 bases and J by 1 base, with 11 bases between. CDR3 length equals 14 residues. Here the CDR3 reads CASSHGTPNTEAFF. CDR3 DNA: TGTGCCAGCAGTCACGGGACACCGAACACTGAAGCTTTCTTT.

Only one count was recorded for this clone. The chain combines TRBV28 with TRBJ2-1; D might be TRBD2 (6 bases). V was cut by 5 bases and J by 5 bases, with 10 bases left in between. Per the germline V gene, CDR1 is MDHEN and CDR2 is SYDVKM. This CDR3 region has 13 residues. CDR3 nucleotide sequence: TGTGCCAGCAGTGCGGGGACCAACAATGAGCAGTTCTTC. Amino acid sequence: CASSAGTNNEQFF.

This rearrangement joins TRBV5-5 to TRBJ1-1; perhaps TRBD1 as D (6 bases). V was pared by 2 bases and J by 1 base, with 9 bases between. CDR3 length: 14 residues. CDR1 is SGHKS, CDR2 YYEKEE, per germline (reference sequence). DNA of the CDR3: TGTGCCAGCAGCTTATCACAGGGGAACACTGAAGCTTTCTTT. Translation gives CASSLSQGNTEAFF. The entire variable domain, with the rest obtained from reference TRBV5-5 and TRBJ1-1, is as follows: DAGVTQSPTHLIKTRGQQVTLRCSPISGHKSVSWYQQVLGQGPQFIFQYYEKEERGRGNFPDRFSARQFPNYSSELNVNALLLGDSALYLCASSLSQGNTEAFFGQGTRLTVV.

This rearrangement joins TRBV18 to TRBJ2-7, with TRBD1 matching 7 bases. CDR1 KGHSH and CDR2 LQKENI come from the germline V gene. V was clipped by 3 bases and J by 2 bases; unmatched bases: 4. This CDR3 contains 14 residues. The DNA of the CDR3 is TGTGCCAGCTCACCGGGACAGCAGGCCTACGAGCAGTACTTC. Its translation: CASSPGQQAYEQYF.

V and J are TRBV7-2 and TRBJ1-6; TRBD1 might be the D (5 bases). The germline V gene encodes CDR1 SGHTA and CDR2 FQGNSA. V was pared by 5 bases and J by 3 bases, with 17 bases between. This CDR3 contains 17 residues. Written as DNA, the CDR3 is TGTGCCAGCAGCCTCGACGGGAGGGGCTTCTATAATTCACCCCTCCACTTT. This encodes CASSLDGRGFYNSPLHF.